The source of this TCR beta chain is a study of blood T cell repertoires in COVID-19. Study overall: PBMCs, B-cell-depleted T cells, or T cells provided the cDNA or gDNA that made up the material.

V lost 5 bases and J 0 bases, leaving 10 bases between the germline ends. Germline assignment: CDR1 PRHDT and CDR2 FYEKMQ (reference sequence). The CDR3 runs to 14 residues. Measured with immunoSEQ multiplex PCR; TCRdb has only the in-frame clones, and not every one. The profile shows 85,000 to 95,000 clones, less than 80% of them singletons. The origin of this receptor is a woman older than 75 with acute or convalescent COVID-19. The sample was peripheral blood. The genes are TRBV13 and TRBJ1-2; TRBD1 is a possible D gene (6 bases). DNA for the CDR3: TGTGCCAGCAGCCCGACAGGTCCTAACTATGGCTACACCTTC. Amino acid sequence: CASSPTGPNYGYTF.